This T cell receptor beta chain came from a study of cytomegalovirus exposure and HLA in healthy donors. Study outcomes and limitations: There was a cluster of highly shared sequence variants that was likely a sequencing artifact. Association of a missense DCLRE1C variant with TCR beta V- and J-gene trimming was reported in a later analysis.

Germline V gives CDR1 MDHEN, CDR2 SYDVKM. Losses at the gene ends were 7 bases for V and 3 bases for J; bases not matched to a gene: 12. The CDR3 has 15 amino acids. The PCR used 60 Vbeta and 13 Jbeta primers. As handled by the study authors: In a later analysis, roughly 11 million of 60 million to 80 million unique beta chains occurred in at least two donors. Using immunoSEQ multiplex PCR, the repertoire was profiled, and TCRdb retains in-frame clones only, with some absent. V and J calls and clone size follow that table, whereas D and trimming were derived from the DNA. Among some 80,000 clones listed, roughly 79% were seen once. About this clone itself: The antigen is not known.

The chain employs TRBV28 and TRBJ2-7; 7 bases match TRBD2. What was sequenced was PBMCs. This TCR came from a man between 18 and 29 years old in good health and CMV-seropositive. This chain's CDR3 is CASKPTGGLHYEQYF. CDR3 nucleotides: TGTGCCAGCAAGCCCACGGGGGGACTCCACTACGAGCAGTACTTC.